Listed here are 20 T cell receptor beta chains from one sample, sequenced in a study of T cell clusters in autoimmune cytopenias. About 37,500 genome equivalents of blood DNA were amplified for TRB. TRB was amplified by touch-down multiplex PCR, primer pools A and B combined. TCRdb re-analyzed the multiplex PCR reads; it lists each CDR3 protein once, without DNA. The sample has around 6,200 distinct CDR3 sequences. The same data also went into a second study, on T cell repertoires in aging, cancer and after chemotherapy.

The sequenced material came from peripheral blood. Every receptor here comes from a human donor in good health.

This clonotype shows up as medium-sized (0.01 to 0.1%) by frequency. This chain connects TRBV15 to TRBJ2-1; TCRdb's assignment of TRBD1 cannot be checked, as there is no DNA. The CDR3 contains 16 residues. Germline V gene data show CDR1 as LNHNV and CDR2 as YYDKDF (reference sequence). CDR3 residues: CATSRDLAGTYNEQFF.

The J gene is TRBJ2-7, the V gene TRBV5-1; TCRdb gives TRBD2 as the D gene, but with no DNA this cannot be confirmed. Germline CDR1 is SGHRS and CDR2 is YFSETQ. CDR3 length equals 16 residues. This chain's CDR3 is CASSLEPSGGLYEQYF.

The J gene is TRBJ2-2, the V gene TRBV7-9; TCRdb outputs TRBD1, but without DNA this stays unchecked. This CDR3 is 14 amino acids long. Germline CDR1 reads SEHNR; CDR2 reads FQNEAQ (reference sequence). CDR3 in amino acids: CASNVQGDTGELFF.

This clonotype is deemed medium-sized by its frequency. This chain joins TRBV19 and TRBJ2-5. This CDR3 has 13 amino acids. Germline CDR1 is LNHDA and CDR2 is SQIVND (reference sequence). This CDR3 is CASSVTGEETQYF.

Considering frequency, this clonotype is medium-sized. The chain joins TRBV6-1 to TRBJ1-1. Germline-derived CDR1 and CDR2 are MNHNS and SASEGT. The CDR3 loop spans 14 amino acids. CDR3 amino acids: CASSEDQEDTEAFF.

The genes are TRBV27 and TRBJ1-1; TCRdb's D gene call, TRBD1, goes unchecked for lack of DNA. From germline, CDR1 is MNHEY and CDR2 SMNVEV (reference sequence). The CDR3 is made up of 17 amino acids. The CDR3 loop reads CASSPRGIVRANTEAFF.

In terms of frequency, this clonotype is medium-sized. The rearrangement uses TRBV5-6 and TRBJ1-5; without DNA, the TCRdb call of TRBD1 cannot be checked. In germline, CDR1 is SGHDT, CDR2 YYEEEE. This CDR3 comprises 16 residues. CDR3 sequence reads: CASSPGGGRTNQPQHF.

The CDR3 spells CASNLIPGELFF. The chain links TRBV11-1 to TRBJ2-2. The germline CDR1 and CDR2 sequences are SGHAT and FQDESV (reference sequence). The length of the CDR3 is 12 residues.

By frequency, this clonotype registers medium-sized (0.01 to 0.1%). V is TRBV12-3 or TRBV12-4 and J is TRBJ2-3; TCRdb outputs TRBD2, but without DNA this stays unchecked. CDR3 length: 16 residues. The CDR3 loop reads CASSLNSGTSTDTQYF.

V and J are TRBV19 and TRBJ2-3; as DNA is missing, the TRBD1 call by TCRdb cannot be tested. Germline CDR1 and CDR2: LNHDA and SQIVND (reference sequence). CDR3 size: 13 residues. The CDR3 sequence: CASDARPGQTQYF.

V and J are TRBV10-3 and TRBJ2-7. Germline values: CDR1 ENHRY, CDR2 SYGVKD. The CDR3 runs to 12 residues. The CDR3 reads CAIREGPYEQYF.

The chain employs TRBV5-1 and TRBJ1-2; TCRdb reports TRBD1, a call that lacks DNA to check it against. CDR3 length equals 15 residues. Germline V gene sequence: CDR1 SGHRS, CDR2 YFSETQ. The CDR3: CASSLDGATGDGYTF. Supplemented by reference TRBV5-1 and TRBJ1-2, the full variable domain reads KAGVTQTPRYLIKTRGQQVTLSCSPISGHRSVSWYQQTPGQGLQFLFEYFSETQRNKGNFPGRFSGRQFSNSRSEMNVSTLELGDSALYLCASSLDGATGDGYTFGSGTRLTVV.

This CDR3 is CASSLVPGVDNSPLHF. This chain connects TRBV5-5 to TRBJ1-6; the TRBD1 assignment by TCRdb is unverifiable without DNA. CDR1 and CDR2 from the germline V gene are SGHKS and YYEKEE (reference sequence). The CDR3 has 16 amino acids.

The chain has TRBV29-1 and TRBJ2-6. Germline CDR1 and CDR2: SQVTM and ANQGSEA. The CDR3 contains 14 residues. The chain's CDR3 is CSVQVSSGANVLTF.

This clonotype is labeled medium-sized based on frequency. The CDR3 reads CASSPDRDNYGYTF. V gene TRBV18 combines with J gene TRBJ1-2; TCRdb indicates TRBD1, and absent DNA this call remains unverified. The CDR3 is 14 amino acids. Germline V gene lookup returns CDR1 KGHSH and CDR2 LQKENI.

By frequency, this clonotype registers medium-sized. CDR3 region: CASRNLAVNEKLFF. V gene TRBV28 combines with J gene TRBJ1-4. CDR3 length: 14 residues. The germline gives CDR1 MDHEN, CDR2 SYDVKM. The full variable domain, rest sourced from reference TRBV28 and TRBJ1-4, is DVKVTQSSRYLVKRTGEKVFLECVQDMDHENMFWYRQDPGLGLRLIYFSYDVKMKEKGDIPEGYSVSREKKERFSLILESASTNQTSMYLCASRNLAVNEKLFFGSGTQLSVL.

This clonotype is classed as medium-sized by frequency. J is TRBJ2-5 and V is TRBV12-3 or TRBV12-4; TCRdb outputs TRBD1, but without DNA this stays unchecked. This CDR3 is 14 amino acids long. This CDR3 reads CASSFPGGDETQYF.

This clonotype counts as medium-sized by frequency. The genes are TRBV27 and TRBJ2-3. The germline V gene encodes CDR1 MNHEY and CDR2 SMNVEV (reference sequence). The CDR3 totals 13 residues. CDR3: CASSLSLTDTQYF.

This sequence joins TRBV6-5 and TRBJ1-3; absent DNA, TCRdb's TRBD1 call cannot be checked. The germline CDR1 and CDR2 sequences are MNHEY and SVGAGI. The CDR3 extends over 15 amino acids. CDR3 region: CASSPAGQGAYTIYF.

The chain is built from TRBV6-2 or TRBV6-3 and TRBJ2-7; TCRdb outputs TRBD1, but without DNA this stays unchecked. CDR3 length equals 15 residues. Germline values: CDR1 MNHEY, CDR2 SVGEGT. This chain's CDR3 is CASREPGTGSYEQYF.